The rows below give T cell receptor beta chains drawn from one sample of a study of beta chain features in type 1 diabetes. Produced via immunoSEQ multiplex PCR; TCRdb's table is partial and in-frame only. The repertoire includes around 250,000 clones, over 11% of them detected once, and approximately 0.018% sits in the top ten. Source material: naive CD4+ T cells from blood. All receptors derive from a man aged 30 to 45 with type 1 diabetes. The CDR3 runs from the conserved cysteine through the conserved F or W. The D gene is left open where the match is weak. Clone size is shown for a subset of rows, as once, few, many or a class of expanded clone.

clone_size: .
j_call: TRBJ1-1
d_call: .
v_call: TRBV30
cdr3_nt: TGTGCCTGGAGTCCACAGAGGAACACTGAAGCTTTCTTT
cdr3_aa: CAWSPQRNTEAFF

clone_size: few
j_call: TRBJ2-2
d_call: .
v_call: TRBV11-2
cdr3_nt: TGTGCCAGCAGCCTCCTGAGAGGGACCGGGGAGCTGTTTTTT
cdr3_aa: CASSLLRGTGELFF

clone_size: .
j_call: TRBJ2-5
d_call: TRBD2
v_call: TRBV6-4
cdr3_nt: TGTGCCAGCAGTCGATGGACTAGCGGCTTTCAAGAGACCCAGTACTTC
cdr3_aa: CASSRWTSGFQETQYF

clone_size: few
j_call: TRBJ1-3
d_call: TRBD1
v_call: TRBV18
cdr3_nt: TGTGCCAGCTCACCATCACAGGGGAGCGGAAACACCATATATTTT
cdr3_aa: CASSPSQGSGNTIYF

clone_size: .
j_call: TRBJ2-1
d_call: TRBD2
v_call: TRBV29-1
cdr3_nt: TGCAGCGTAGGTAGCGGGAACTCCTACAATGAGCAGTTCTTC
cdr3_aa: CSVGSGNSYNEQFF

clone_size: .
j_call: TRBJ1-2
d_call: TRBD1
v_call: TRBV7-9
cdr3_nt: TGTGCCAGCAGCCCTCAGGGGGTTGGTGGCTACACCTTC
cdr3_aa: CASSPQGVGGYTF

clone_size: few
j_call: TRBJ2-2
d_call: TRBD1
v_call: TRBV2
cdr3_nt: TGTGCCAGCAGAGACAGGGGGGACACCGGGGAGCTGTTTTTT
cdr3_aa: CASRDRGDTGELFF

clone_size: .
j_call: TRBJ2-2
d_call: .
v_call: TRBV11-2
cdr3_nt: TGTGCCAGCGCGTGGCAGGGCAGCACCGGGGAGCTGTTTTTT
cdr3_aa: CASAWQGSTGELFF

clone_size: .
j_call: TRBJ1-5
d_call: .
v_call: TRBV4-1
cdr3_nt: TGCGCCAGCAGCCAAGAATATGGGGCTGGGAATCAGCCCCAGCATTTT
cdr3_aa: CASSQEYGAGNQPQHF

clone_size: .
j_call: TRBJ1-1
d_call: TRBD1
v_call: TRBV2
cdr3_nt: TGTGCCAGCAGTGGACAGGGGGAAGGGTGGGACACTGAAGCTTTCTTT
cdr3_aa: CASSGQGEGWDTEAFF

clone_size: few
j_call: TRBJ1-1
d_call: TRBD1
v_call: TRBV7-6
cdr3_nt: TGTGCCAGCAGCACGGACAGGGGAGGAACTGAAGCTTTCTTT
cdr3_aa: CASSTDRGGTEAFF

clone_size: .
j_call: TRBJ2-7
d_call: TRBD2
v_call: TRBV4-1
cdr3_nt: TGCGCCAGCAGCTCCATGACTAGCGGGACTGTCGGCGAGCAGTACTTC
cdr3_aa: CASSSMTSGTVGEQYF

clone_size: .
j_call: TRBJ2-7
d_call: .
v_call: TRBV6-1
cdr3_nt: TGTGCCAGCAGGGAGGACGCCCCTCAATACTTC
cdr3_aa: CASREDAPQYF

clone_size: .
j_call: TRBJ1-2
d_call: .
v_call: TRBV2
cdr3_nt: TGTGCCAGCAGCAGACAGTCAAACTATGGCTACACCTTC
cdr3_aa: CASSRQSNYGYTF

clone_size: .
j_call: TRBJ2-4
d_call: TRBD2
v_call: TRBV6-5
cdr3_nt: TGTGCCAGCAGTGGGGGGGACCTAGCCAAAAACATTCAGTACTTC
cdr3_aa: CASSGGDLAKNIQYF

clone_size: few
j_call: TRBJ2-5
d_call: TRBD1
v_call: TRBV5-1
cdr3_nt: TGCGCCAGCAGCTTCGGCAGGGGGAGAGAGACCCAGTACTTC
cdr3_aa: CASSFGRGRETQYF

clone_size: few
j_call: TRBJ2-6
d_call: TRBD1
v_call: TRBV5-1
cdr3_nt: TGCGCCAGCAGCTGGACAGGGGGAGTCTCTGGGGCCAACGTCCTGACTTTC
cdr3_aa: CASSWTGGVSGANVLTF

clone_size: few
j_call: TRBJ2-3
d_call: TRBD1
v_call: TRBV7-2
cdr3_nt: TGTGCCAGCAGCTTACGGGCAGGGGGTAGCGCAGATACGCAGTATTTT
cdr3_aa: CASSLRAGGSADTQYF

clone_size: few
j_call: TRBJ1-2
d_call: .
v_call: TRBV5-4
cdr3_nt: TGTGCCAGCAGCTTACAGGGTCTCAACTATGGCTACACCTTC
cdr3_aa: CASSLQGLNYGYTF

clone_size: .
j_call: TRBJ1-2
d_call: TRBD1
v_call: TRBV5-1
cdr3_nt: TGCGCCAGCAGCTCTGGGACAGGCTTACATGGCTACACCTTC
cdr3_aa: CASSSGTGLHGYTF

clone_size: few
j_call: TRBJ2-5
d_call: .
v_call: TRBV12-5
cdr3_nt: TGTGCTAGTGGTTTCACCCGCCGGGAGACCCAGTACTTC
cdr3_aa: CASGFTRRETQYF

clone_size: .
j_call: TRBJ1-6
d_call: .
v_call: TRBV19
cdr3_nt: TGTGCCAGTTCCCCCCGGGAGAACAATTCACCCCTCCACTTT
cdr3_aa: CASSPRENNSPLHF

clone_size: .
j_call: TRBJ1-1
d_call: TRBD1
v_call: TRBV29-1
cdr3_nt: TGCAGCGTTGAGGAGGGGGCAGCCACTGAAGCTTTCTTT
cdr3_aa: CSVEEGAATEAFF

clone_size: .
j_call: TRBJ2-5
d_call: .
v_call: TRBV6-6
cdr3_nt: TGTGCCAGCAGTTACTCGAGGGGGGGCCAGGAGACCCAGTACTTC
cdr3_aa: CASSYSRGGQETQYF

clone_size: .
j_call: TRBJ2-1
d_call: .
v_call: TRBV27
cdr3_nt: TGTGCCAGCAGTGGAACAGGGAAGTGGTTCTTC
cdr3_aa: CASSGTGKWFF

clone_size: few
j_call: TRBJ2-7
d_call: TRBD2
v_call: TRBV18
cdr3_nt: TGTGCCAGCTCACCTGGGACTAGCTACGAGCAGTACTTC
cdr3_aa: CASSPGTSYEQYF

clone_size: few
j_call: TRBJ1-1
d_call: .
v_call: TRBV5-4
cdr3_nt: TGTGCCAGCAGCTTAAGTAACAGTATAAACACTGAAGCTTTCTTT
cdr3_aa: CASSLSNSINTEAFF

clone_size: .
j_call: TRBJ2-5
d_call: TRBD2
v_call: TRBV7-2
cdr3_nt: TGTGCCAGCAGTTTAGCTTCTAGCGGGGGCCAAGAGACCCAGTACTTC
cdr3_aa: CASSLASSGGQETQYF

clone_size: .
j_call: TRBJ1-1
d_call: .
v_call: TRBV29-1
cdr3_nt: TGCAGCGTGAGCGGAACAGGGACTGAAGCTTTCTTT
cdr3_aa: CSVSGTGTEAFF

clone_size: .
j_call: TRBJ1-2
d_call: TRBD1
v_call: TRBV7-9
cdr3_nt: TGTGTCGGAGACAGGGACGCTAACTATGGCTACACCTTC
cdr3_aa: CVGDRDANYGYTF

clone_size: few
j_call: TRBJ2-5
d_call: TRBD1
v_call: TRBV6-6
cdr3_nt: TGTGCCAGCAGTTACGCGGGGACAGGACAAGAGACCCAGTACTTC
cdr3_aa: CASSYAGTGQETQYF

clone_size: few
j_call: TRBJ2-1
d_call: .
v_call: TRBV11-2
cdr3_nt: TGTGCCAGTCGTCAACAGGGTCCCGGGGAGCAGTTCTTC
cdr3_aa: CASRQQGPGEQFF

clone_size: few
j_call: TRBJ1-1
d_call: .
v_call: TRBV19
cdr3_nt: TGTGCCAGTAGTATTGTGGGCGAGAACACTGAAGCTTTCTTT
cdr3_aa: CASSIVGENTEAFF

clone_size: few
j_call: TRBJ1-6
d_call: .
v_call: TRBV4-1
cdr3_nt: TGCGCCAGCAGCCAAGATGGTGGACGAGGGCTACCGTATAATTCACCCCTCCACTTT
cdr3_aa: CASSQDGGRGLPYNSPLHF

clone_size: .
j_call: TRBJ2-1
d_call: TRBD2
v_call: TRBV11-2
cdr3_nt: TGTGCCAGCAGCTTTACAGGGACTAGAACTTACAATGAGCAGTTCTTC
cdr3_aa: CASSFTGTRTYNEQFF

clone_size: few
j_call: TRBJ1-1
d_call: .
v_call: TRBV2
cdr3_nt: TGTGCCAGCCTCCGGGAGGTGAACACTGAAGCTTTCTTT
cdr3_aa: CASLREVNTEAFF

clone_size: few
j_call: TRBJ1-1
d_call: .
v_call: TRBV6-1
cdr3_nt: TGTGCCAGCAGTGAAAAAACAGAAGAAGCTTTCTTT
cdr3_aa: CASSEKTEEAFF

clone_size: few
j_call: TRBJ2-5
d_call: TRBD1
v_call: TRBV29-1
cdr3_nt: TGCAGCGTTGAGGGGGGACAGGGTCGGGAGACCCAGTACTTC
cdr3_aa: CSVEGGQGRETQYF

clone_size: few
j_call: TRBJ1-5
d_call: TRBD1
v_call: TRBV7-9
cdr3_nt: TGTGCCAGCAGCTATTCCGGGACAGGGGGCCGGGAGCCCCAGCATTTT
cdr3_aa: CASSYSGTGGREPQHF

clone_size: .
j_call: TRBJ2-5
d_call: .
v_call: TRBV11-2
cdr3_nt: TGTGCCAGCAGCTTAGGGGGCCCCGAGACCCAGTACTTC
cdr3_aa: CASSLGGPETQYF

clone_size: few
j_call: TRBJ1-2
d_call: TRBD1
v_call: TRBV6-6
cdr3_nt: TGTGCCAGCAACCGCGACAGGGAAGCTAACTATGGCTACACCTTC
cdr3_aa: CASNRDREANYGYTF

clone_size: few
j_call: TRBJ1-1
d_call: .
v_call: TRBV29-1
cdr3_nt: TGCAGCGTTGCCAGGGAAGGGGGAGGGGAAGCTTTCTTT
cdr3_aa: CSVAREGGGEAFF

clone_size: .
j_call: TRBJ1-2
d_call: .
v_call: TRBV29-1
cdr3_nt: TGCAGCGTTGAAGATCGGAGGGGAAACTATGGCTACACCTTC
cdr3_aa: CSVEDRRGNYGYTF

clone_size: .
j_call: TRBJ2-5
d_call: .
v_call: TRBV19
cdr3_nt: TGTGCCAGTAGTCCCTCGAGTGCAGAGACCCAGTACTTC
cdr3_aa: CASSPSSAETQYF

clone_size: few
j_call: TRBJ1-2
d_call: TRBD1
v_call: TRBV18
cdr3_nt: TGTGCCAGCTCACCATCGGGGACAGGAGCTAACTATGGCTACACCTTC
cdr3_aa: CASSPSGTGANYGYTF

clone_size: few
j_call: TRBJ1-3
d_call: .
v_call: TRBV29-1
cdr3_nt: TGCAGCGTTGGAGCGAGCTCTGGAAACACCATATATTTT
cdr3_aa: CSVGASSGNTIYF

clone_size: .
j_call: TRBJ2-5
d_call: TRBD1
v_call: TRBV19
cdr3_nt: TGTGCCAGTAGTTCCAGGGGGCAAGAAGAGACCCAGTACTTC
cdr3_aa: CASSSRGQEETQYF

clone_size: few
j_call: TRBJ1-6
d_call: TRBD1
v_call: TRBV11-3
cdr3_nt: TGTGCCAGCAGCCAGGGGGACGATTCACCCCTCCACTTT
cdr3_aa: CASSQGDDSPLHF

clone_size: .
j_call: TRBJ2-7
d_call: .
v_call: TRBV5-4
cdr3_nt: TGTGCCAGCAGCCGGGTGGGGTACTTC
cdr3_aa: CASSRVGYF

clone_size: .
j_call: TRBJ2-7
d_call: TRBD2
v_call: TRBV18
cdr3_nt: TGTGCCAGCTCACCACCCTCTAGCGGAGCCTACGAGCAGTACTTC
cdr3_aa: CASSPPSSGAYEQYF

clone_size: few
j_call: TRBJ2-3
d_call: .
v_call: TRBV18
cdr3_nt: TGTGCCAGCTCACCCCCCCGACAGATCGATACGCAGTATTTT
cdr3_aa: CASSPPRQIDTQYF